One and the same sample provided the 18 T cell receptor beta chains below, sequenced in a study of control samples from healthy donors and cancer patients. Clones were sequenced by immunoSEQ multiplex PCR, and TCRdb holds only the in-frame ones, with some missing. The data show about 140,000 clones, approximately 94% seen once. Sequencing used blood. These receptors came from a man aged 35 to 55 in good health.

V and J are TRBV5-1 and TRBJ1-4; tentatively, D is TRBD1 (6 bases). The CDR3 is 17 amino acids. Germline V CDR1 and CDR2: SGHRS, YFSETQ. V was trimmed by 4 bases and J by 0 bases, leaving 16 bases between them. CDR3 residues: CASSLWGDRSTNEKLFF. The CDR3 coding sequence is TGCGCCAGCAGCCTCTGGGGAGACAGGTCAACTAATGAAAAACTGTTTTTT.

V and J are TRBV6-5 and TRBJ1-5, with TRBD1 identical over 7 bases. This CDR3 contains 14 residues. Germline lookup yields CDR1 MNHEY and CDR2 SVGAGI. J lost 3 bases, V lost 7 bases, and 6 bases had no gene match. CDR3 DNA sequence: TGTGCCAGCATTCCGGGACAGAACAATCAGCCCCAGCATTTT. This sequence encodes CASIPGQNNQPQHF.

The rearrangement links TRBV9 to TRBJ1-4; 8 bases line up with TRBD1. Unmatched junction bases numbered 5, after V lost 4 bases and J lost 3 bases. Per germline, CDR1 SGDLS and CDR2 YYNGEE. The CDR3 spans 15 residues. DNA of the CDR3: TGTGCCAGCAGCCAAGGACAGGGAGCTAATGAAAAACTGTTTTTT. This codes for CASSQGQGANEKLFF. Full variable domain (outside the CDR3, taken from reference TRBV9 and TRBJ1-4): DSGVTQTPKHLITATGQRVTLRCSPRSGDLSVYWYQQSLDQGLQFLIQYYNGEERAKGNILERFSAQQFPDLHSELNLSSLELGDSALYFCASSQGQGANEKLFFGSGTQLSVL.

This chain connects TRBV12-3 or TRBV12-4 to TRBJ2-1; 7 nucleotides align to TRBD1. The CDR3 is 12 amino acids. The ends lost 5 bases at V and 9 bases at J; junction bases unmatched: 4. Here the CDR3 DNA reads TGTGCCAGCAGTGAAAACAGGGGTGAGCAGTTCTTC. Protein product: CASSENRGEQFF.

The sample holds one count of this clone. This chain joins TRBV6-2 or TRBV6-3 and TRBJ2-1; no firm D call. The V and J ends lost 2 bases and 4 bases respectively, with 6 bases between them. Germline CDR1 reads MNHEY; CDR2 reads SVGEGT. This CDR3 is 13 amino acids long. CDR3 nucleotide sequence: TGTGCCAGCAGTTACAGCAGGTACAATGAGCAGTTCTTC. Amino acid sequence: CASSYSRYNEQFF.

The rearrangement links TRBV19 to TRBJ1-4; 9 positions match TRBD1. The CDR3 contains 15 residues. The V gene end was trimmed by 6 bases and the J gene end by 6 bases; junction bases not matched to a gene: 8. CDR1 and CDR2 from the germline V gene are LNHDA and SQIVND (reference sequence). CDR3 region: CASSIPGQGDEKLFF. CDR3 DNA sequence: TGTGCCAGTAGCATACCGGGACAGGGAGATGAAAAACTGTTTTTT.

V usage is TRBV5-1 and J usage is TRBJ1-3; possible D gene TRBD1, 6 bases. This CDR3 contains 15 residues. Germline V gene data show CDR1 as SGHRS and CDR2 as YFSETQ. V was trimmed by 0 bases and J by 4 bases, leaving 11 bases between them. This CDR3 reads CASSLGQGRGNTIYF. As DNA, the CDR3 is TGCGCCAGCAGCTTGGGGCAGGGGCGAGGAAACACCATATATTTT. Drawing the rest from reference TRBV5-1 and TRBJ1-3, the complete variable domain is KAGVTQTPRYLIKTRGQQVTLSCSPISGHRSVSWYQQTPGQGLQFLFEYFSETQRNKGNFPGRFSGRQFSNSRSEMNVSTLELGDSALYLCASSLGQGRGNTIYFGEGSWLTVV.

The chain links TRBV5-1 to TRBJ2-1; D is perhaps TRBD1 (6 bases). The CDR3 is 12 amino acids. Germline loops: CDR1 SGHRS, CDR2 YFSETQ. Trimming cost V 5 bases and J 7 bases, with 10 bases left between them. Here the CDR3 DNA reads TGCGCCAGCAGACCCCAGGGGAATGAGCAGTTCTTC. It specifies CASRPQGNEQFF.

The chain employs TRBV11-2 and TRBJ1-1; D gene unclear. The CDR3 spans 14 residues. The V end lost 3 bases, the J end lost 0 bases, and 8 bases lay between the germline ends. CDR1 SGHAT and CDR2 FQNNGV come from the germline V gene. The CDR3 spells CASSFRGLNTEAFF. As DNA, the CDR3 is TGTGCCAGCAGCTTCAGAGGGTTGAACACTGAAGCTTTCTTT.

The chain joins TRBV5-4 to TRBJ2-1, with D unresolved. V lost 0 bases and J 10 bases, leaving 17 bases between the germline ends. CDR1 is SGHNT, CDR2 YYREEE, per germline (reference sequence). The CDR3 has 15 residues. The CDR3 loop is CASSLATALMGEQFF. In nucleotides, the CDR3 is TGTGCCAGCAGCTTGGCAACCGCGCTCATGGGGGAGCAGTTCTTC.

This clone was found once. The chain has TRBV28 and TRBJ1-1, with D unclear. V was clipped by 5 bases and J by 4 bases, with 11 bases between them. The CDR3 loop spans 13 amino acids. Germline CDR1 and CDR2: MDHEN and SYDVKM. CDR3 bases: TGTGCCAGCAGTATAGGAATTGGCACTGAAGCTTTCTTT. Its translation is CASSIGIGTEAFF.

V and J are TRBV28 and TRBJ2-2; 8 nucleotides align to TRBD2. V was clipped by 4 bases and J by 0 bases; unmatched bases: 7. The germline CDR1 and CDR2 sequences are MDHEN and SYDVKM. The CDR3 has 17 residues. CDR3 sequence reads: CASSSPRGGSNTGELFF. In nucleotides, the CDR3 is TGTGCCAGCAGTTCGCCTCGGGGGGGTTCGAACACCGGGGAGCTGTTTTTT.

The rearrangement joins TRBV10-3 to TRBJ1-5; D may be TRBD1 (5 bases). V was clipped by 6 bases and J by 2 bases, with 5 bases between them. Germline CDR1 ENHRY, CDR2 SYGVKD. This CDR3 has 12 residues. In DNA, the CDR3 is TGTGCCATCAGACAGGGCAATCAGCCCCAGCATTTT. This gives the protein CAIRQGNQPQHF.

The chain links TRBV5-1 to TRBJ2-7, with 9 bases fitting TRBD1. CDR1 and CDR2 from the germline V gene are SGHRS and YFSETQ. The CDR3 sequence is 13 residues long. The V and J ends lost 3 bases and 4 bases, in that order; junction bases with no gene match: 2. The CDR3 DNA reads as TGCGCCAGCAGCTCGGGACAGGGTTACGAGCAGTACTTC. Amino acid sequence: CASSSGQGYEQYF.

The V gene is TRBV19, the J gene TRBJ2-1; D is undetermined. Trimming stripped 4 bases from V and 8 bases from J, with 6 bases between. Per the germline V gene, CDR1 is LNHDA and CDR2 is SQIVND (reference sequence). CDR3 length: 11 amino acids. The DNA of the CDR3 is TGTGCCAGTAGTACCTTTTATGAGCAGTTCTTC. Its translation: CASSTFYEQFF.

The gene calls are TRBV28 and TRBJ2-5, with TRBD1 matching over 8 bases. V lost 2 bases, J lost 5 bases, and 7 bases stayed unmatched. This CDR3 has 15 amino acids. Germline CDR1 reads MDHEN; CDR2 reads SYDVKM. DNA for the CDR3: TGTGCCAGCAGTTTAATCCAGGGGGCCCGGGAGACCCAGTACTTC. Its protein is CASSLIQGARETQYF.

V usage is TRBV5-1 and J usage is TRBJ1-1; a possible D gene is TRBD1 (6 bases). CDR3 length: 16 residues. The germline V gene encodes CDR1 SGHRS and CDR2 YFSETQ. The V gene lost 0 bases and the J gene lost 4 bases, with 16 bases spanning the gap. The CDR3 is CASSLGDKTRGTEAFF. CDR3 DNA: TGCGCCAGCAGCTTGGGGGACAAAACTCGGGGCACTGAAGCTTTCTTT.

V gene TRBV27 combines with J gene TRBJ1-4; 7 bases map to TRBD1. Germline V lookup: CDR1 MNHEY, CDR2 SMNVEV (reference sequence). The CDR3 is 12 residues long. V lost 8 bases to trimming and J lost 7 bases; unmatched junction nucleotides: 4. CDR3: CASRQGGEKLFF. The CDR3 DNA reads TGTGCCAGCCGGCAGGGGGGTGAAAAACTGTTTTTT.